This is a list of T cell receptor beta chains from one sample in a study of blood T cell repertoires in COVID-19. The method was immunoSEQ multiplex PCR; TCRdb's version includes in-frame clones alone and lacks a portion of them. Here the sample spans 55,000 to 75,000 clones, roughly 83% being singletons. Sequenced material: peripheral blood. Every receptor here comes from a man in his fifties or sixties with COVID-19, enrolled during active disease. Each CDR3 is given with its conserved first and last residue. D genes are given only for firm matches. Clone size is shown for a subset of rows, as once, few, many or a class of expanded clone.

d_call	clone_size	v_call	j_call	cdr3_aa	cdr3_nt
TRBD2	.	TRBV5-1	TRBJ2-3	CASSWGGRSTDTQYF	TGCGCCAGCAGCTGGGGGGGTAGATCAACAGATACGCAGTATTTT
.	.	TRBV6-1	TRBJ1-4	CASSEVQIATNEKLFF	TGTGCCAGCAGTGAAGTGCAGATTGCAACTAATGAAAAACTGTTTTTT
TRBD1	.	TRBV9	TRBJ1-2	CASSQGGLGNQYGYTF	TGTGCCAGCAGCCAGGGGGGACTCGGGAATCAATATGGCTACACCTTC
.	.	TRBV3-1/TRBV3-2	TRBJ1-5	CASSQDRRGLNQPQHF	TGTGCCAGCAGCCAAGATCGCAGGGGTCTTAATCAGCCCCAGCATTTT
.	.	TRBV28	TRBJ2-7	CASRQPTRSRSPEQYF	TGTGCCAGCAGACAACCTACTAGATCTCGATCCCCCGAGCAGTACTTC
TRBD1	.	TRBV5-1	TRBJ1-2	CASSLSGTGGTYGYTF	TGCGCCAGCAGCTTATCCGGGACAGGGGGGACCTATGGCTACACCTTC
TRBD2	.	TRBV6-1	TRBJ2-1	CASSDPGTSGNYNEQFF	TGTGCCAGCAGTGATCCCGGGACTAGCGGGAATTACAATGAGCAGTTCTTC
TRBD2	.	TRBV18	TRBJ2-7	CASSPQSGRAGEQYF	TGTGCCAGCTCACCACAGAGCGGGAGGGCCGGGGAGCAGTACTTC
.	.	TRBV12-3/TRBV12-4	TRBJ1-1	CASTLRTEAFF	TGTGCCAGCACCCTAAGAACTGAAGCTTTCTTT
TRBD2	.	TRBV5-6	TRBJ2-2	CASRHGLAGGNPGELFF	TGTGCCAGCAGACACGGACTAGCGGGGGGGAACCCCGGGGAGCTGTTTTTT
.	.	TRBV18	TRBJ2-5	CASSNLVGGNQETQYF	TGTGCCAGCTCAAATCTGGTAGGGGGAAACCAAGAGACCCAGTACTTC
.	.	TRBV12-3/TRBV12-4	TRBJ1-3	CATTDRNTIYF	TGTGCCACGACTGACCGAAACACCATATATTTT
TRBD1	.	TRBV6-1	TRBJ2-3	CASSEDRVTDTQYF	TGTGCCAGCAGTGAGGACAGGGTGACAGATACGCAGTATTTT
.	.	TRBV5-4	TRBJ2-2	CASSRGQTRVTGELFF	TGTGCCAGCAGCCGTGGACAGACGAGAGTCACCGGGGAGCTGTTTTTT
TRBD1	.	TRBV6-5	TRBJ1-1	CASFLQGDTEAFF	TGTGCCAGCTTCCTCCAGGGGGACACTGAAGCTTTCTTT
.	.	TRBV18	TRBJ1-2	CASSTNTGQANYGYTF	TGTGCCAGCTCAACTAACACAGGGCAGGCTAACTATGGCTACACCTTC
TRBD2	once	TRBV5-1	TRBJ2-2	CASSETSGRGTGELFF	TGCGCCAGCAGCGAAACTAGCGGGAGGGGCACCGGGGAGCTGTTTTTT
TRBD1	.	TRBV5-1	TRBJ2-1	CASSPTDRENNEQFF	TGCGCCAGCAGCCCCACGGACAGGGAGAACAATGAGCAGTTCTTC
TRBD2	.	TRBV7-9	TRBJ2-1	CASSLGGRGTEQFF	TGTGCCAGCAGCTTAGGCGGGAGGGGTACTGAGCAGTTCTTC
.	.	TRBV28	TRBJ1-1	CASSPPGGTDTEAFF	TGTGCCAGCAGCCCCCCCGGCGGTACGGACACTGAAGCTTTCTTT
.	.	TRBV25-1	TRBJ1-6	CASNSGVSPLHF	TGTGCCAGCAACTCGGGGGTGTCACCCCTCCACTTT
TRBD1	.	TRBV7-9	TRBJ1-2	CASSPRGQAHYGYTF	TGTGCCAGCAGCCCTAGGGGACAGGCTCACTATGGCTACACCTTC
.	once	TRBV4-1	TRBJ1-3	CASSQESRGRTIYF	TGCGCCAGCAGCCAAGAAAGCCGGGGGAGGACCATATATTTT
TRBD1	.	TRBV29-1	TRBJ1-5	CSVGQGETQPQHF	TGCAGCGTGGGACAGGGGGAAACTCAGCCCCAGCATTTT
TRBD2	.	TRBV24-1	TRBJ2-7	CATSDVAGGSYEQYF	TGTGCCACCAGTGACGTAGCGGGGGGCTCCTACGAGCAGTACTTC
TRBD2	once	TRBV19	TRBJ2-3	CASSILAGEGSTDTQYF	TGTGCCAGTAGTATACTAGCGGGAGAGGGTAGCACAGATACGCAGTATTTT
TRBD1	.	TRBV2	TRBJ1-4	CASRDRGARRANEKLFF	TGTGCCAGCCGGGACAGGGGGGCGCGTAGGGCTAATGAAAAACTGTTTTTT
.	.	TRBV7-9	TRBJ2-3	CASSRLKMGAVMTDTQYF	TGTGCCAGCAGCCGCCTCAAGATGGGGGCGGTGATGACAGATACGCAGTATTTT
.	.	TRBV2	TRBJ2-7	CASSVGDYEQYF	TGTGCCAGCAGCGTCGGGGATTACGAGCAGTACTTC
.	.	TRBV5-4	TRBJ2-7	CASSLATDSYEQYF	TGTGCCAGCAGTCTTGCGACAGACTCCTACGAGCAGTACTTC
TRBD2	.	TRBV11-3	TRBJ2-3	CASSLSGGGDTQYF	TGTGCCAGCAGCTTGAGCGGGGGGGGAGATACGCAGTATTTT
.	.	TRBV9	TRBJ1-1	CASSRDTEAFF	TGTGCCAGCAGCCGTGACACTGAAGCTTTCTTT
.	.	TRBV3-1/TRBV3-2	TRBJ1-3	CASSQDRADTIYF	TGTGCCAGCAGCCAAGACAGGGCGGACACCATATATTTT
TRBD1	.	TRBV6-5	TRBJ1-1	CASSGTGFRAFF	TGTGCCAGCAGCGGGACAGGGTTCAGGGCTTTCTTT
.	.	TRBV24-1	TRBJ2-7	CATSDFCQVLSYEQYF	TGTGCCACCAGTGATTTTTGTCAGGTCCTCTCCTACGAGCAGTACTTC
.	.	TRBV6-1	TRBJ2-5	CASSEASVRQVGGKTQYF	TGTGCCAGCAGTGAAGCCTCCGTCCGACAGGTCGGAGGAAAGACCCAGTACTTC
.	.	TRBV6-6	TRBJ1-4	CASSYMGGANEKLFF	TGTGCCAGCAGTTACATGGGGGGTGCTAATGAAAAACTGTTTTTT
TRBD2	.	TRBV19	TRBJ2-1	CASSQGGGVNEQFF	TGTGCCAGTAGTCAAGGTGGGGGGGTGAATGAGCAGTTCTTC
TRBD1	.	TRBV7-9	TRBJ1-1	CASSFLSSGGNTEAFF	TGTGCCAGCAGCTTTTTAAGTTCAGGGGGGAACACTGAAGCTTTCTTT
TRBD2	.	TRBV18	TRBJ2-7	CASSPGAAGVGAYEQYF	TGTGCCAGCTCACCAGGAGCAGCGGGAGTTGGGGCCTACGAGCAGTACTTC
.	.	TRBV5-6	TRBJ2-3	CASSLEIGSSTDTQYF	TGTGCCAGCAGCTTGGAGATAGGGAGTAGCACAGATACGCAGTATTTT
TRBD1	.	TRBV24-1	TRBJ1-2	CATSESVGTGDGYTF	TGTGCCACCAGTGAATCAGTAGGGACAGGGGACGGCTACACCTTC
.	.	TRBV7-2	TRBJ1-2	CASSLGRGNYGYTF	TGTGCCAGCAGCTTAGGGCGGGGCAACTATGGCTACACCTTC
TRBD2	.	TRBV4-1	TRBJ2-1	CASSRLGLAAYNEQFF	TGCGCCAGCAGCCGGTTGGGACTAGCGGCTTACAATGAGCAGTTCTTC
TRBD1	.	TRBV30	TRBJ2-7	CAWSVQWGTVFPEQYF	TGTGCCTGGAGTGTACAATGGGGGACAGTGTTTCCCGAGCAGTACTTC
.	.	TRBV19	TRBJ1-1	CASSGDIMNTEAFF	TGTGCCAGTAGTGGGGACATCATGAACACTGAAGCTTTCTTT
TRBD1	.	TRBV30	TRBJ2-2	CAWSVGQGTGELFF	TGTGCCTGGAGTGTGGGACAGGGCACCGGGGAGCTGTTTTTT
TRBD2	.	TRBV19	TRBJ2-1	CASSIASGGAESEQFF	TGTGCCAGTAGTATTGCCAGCGGGGGGGCCGAAAGTGAGCAGTTCTTC
.	.	TRBV28	TRBJ1-2	CASTRQALYDYGYTF	TGTGCCAGCACCAGACAGGCCCTATACGACTATGGCTACACCTTC
.	.	TRBV27	TRBJ1-3	CASSLSMGGLNGNTIYF	TGTGCCAGCAGTTTATCGATGGGGGGGCTCAACGGAAACACCATATATTTT
.	.	TRBV30	TRBJ2-5	CAWSVRRWRETQYF	TGTGCCTGGAGTGTACGGAGGTGGAGAGAGACCCAGTACTTC
.	.	TRBV30	TRBJ1-5	CAWSNLPRGDSNQPQHF	TGTGCCTGGAGTAACTTACCCAGGGGAGATAGCAATCAGCCCCAGCATTTT